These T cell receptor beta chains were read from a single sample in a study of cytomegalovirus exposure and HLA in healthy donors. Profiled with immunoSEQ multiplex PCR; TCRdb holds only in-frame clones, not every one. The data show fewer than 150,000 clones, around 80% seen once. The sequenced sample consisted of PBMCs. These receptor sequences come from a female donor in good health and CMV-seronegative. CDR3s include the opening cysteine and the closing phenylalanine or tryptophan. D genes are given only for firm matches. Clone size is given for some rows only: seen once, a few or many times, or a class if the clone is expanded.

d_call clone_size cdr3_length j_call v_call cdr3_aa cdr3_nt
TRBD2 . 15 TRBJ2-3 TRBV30 CAWSRVTSGLDTQYF TGTGCCTGGAGTAGAGTAACTAGCGGGTTAGATACGCAGTATTTT
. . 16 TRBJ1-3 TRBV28 CASSLLEDLSGNTIYF TGTGCCAGCAGTTTGCTGGAGGACCTCTCTGGAAACACCATATATTTT
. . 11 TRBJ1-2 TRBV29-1 CSAPSGYGYTF TGCAGCGCCCCCTCAGGGTATGGCTACACCTTC
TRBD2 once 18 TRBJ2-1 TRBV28 CASSSLFSGEISYNEQFF TGTGCCAGCAGTTCCCTTTTTAGCGGGGAGATCTCCTACAATGAGCAGTTCTTC
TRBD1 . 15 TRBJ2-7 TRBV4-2 CASSPEGTGPNEQYF TGTGCCAGCAGCCCCGAGGGGACAGGGCCCAACGAGCAGTACTTC
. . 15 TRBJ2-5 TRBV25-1 CASSDPPGIQETQYF TGTGCCAGCAGTGACCCTCCAGGGATCCAAGAGACCCAGTACTTC
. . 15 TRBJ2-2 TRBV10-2 CASAGQIPNTGELFF TGCGCCAGTGCGGGGCAGATTCCGAACACCGGGGAGCTGTTTTTT
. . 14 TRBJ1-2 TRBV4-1 CASSQEGLLRGYTF TGCGCCAGCAGCCAAGAGGGACTATTGAGGGGCTACACCTTC
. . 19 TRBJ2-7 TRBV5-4 CASSLEGRQGIGSSYEQYF TGTGCCAGCAGCTTGGAGGGCCGTCAGGGGATAGGGTCATCCTACGAGCAGTACTTC
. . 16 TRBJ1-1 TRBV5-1 CASSLGPGGVNTEAFF TGCGCCAGCAGCTTGGGGCCCGGGGGGGTGAACACTGAAGCTTTCTTT
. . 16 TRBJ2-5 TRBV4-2 CASSQGGQGKGETQYF TGTGCCAGCAGCCAGGGAGGCCAGGGAAAGGGAGAGACCCAGTACTTC
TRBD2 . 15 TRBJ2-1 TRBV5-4 CASSTLAGGAGEQFF TGTGCCAGCAGCACCTTAGCGGGAGGGGCCGGGGAGCAGTTCTTC
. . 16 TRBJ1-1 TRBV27 CASSWQGRNLNTEAFF TGTGCCAGCAGTTGGCAGGGGCGAAACTTGAACACTGAAGCTTTCTTT
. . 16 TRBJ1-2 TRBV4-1 CASSQEENRPNYGYTF TGCGCCAGCAGCCAAGAGGAAAACAGACCTAACTATGGCTACACCTTC
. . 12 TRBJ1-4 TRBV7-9 CASSGNREKLFF TGTGCCAGCAGCGGCAACAGGGAAAAACTGTTTTTT
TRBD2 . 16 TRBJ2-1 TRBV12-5 CASGLTNASGRASLFF TGTGCTAGTGGTTTGACCAATGCTAGCGGGAGGGCCTCGTTGTTCTTC
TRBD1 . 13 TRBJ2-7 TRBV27 CASNFQGGLEQYF TGTGCCAGCAATTTTCAAGGGGGCCTCGAGCAGTACTTC
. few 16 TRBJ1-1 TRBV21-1 CASNFYPGHTNTEAFF TGTGCCAGCAACTTTTATCCGGGACATACGAACACTGAAGCTTTCTTT
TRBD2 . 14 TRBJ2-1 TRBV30 CAWSEGLAVNEQFF TGTGCCTGGAGTGAGGGACTAGCGGTAAACGAGCAGTTCTTC
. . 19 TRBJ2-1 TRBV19 CASGPPDLRGWRSYNEQFF TGTGCCAGTGGCCCCCCGGACCTAAGAGGGTGGAGATCCTACAATGAGCAGTTCTTC
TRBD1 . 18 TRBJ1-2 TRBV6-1 CASSEDLTTGQVWDGYTF TGTGCCAGCAGTGAAGACCTTACCACGGGACAGGTTTGGGATGGCTACACCTTC
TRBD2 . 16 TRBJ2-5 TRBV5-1 CASSSVAGGGQETQYF TGCGCCAGCAGCTCCGTAGCGGGAGGGGGCCAAGAGACCCAGTACTTC
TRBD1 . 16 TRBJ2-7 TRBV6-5 CASSYLGQGIIYEQYF TGTGCCAGCAGTTATCTCGGACAGGGAATTATCTACGAGCAGTACTTC
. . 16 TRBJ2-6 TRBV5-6 CASSLTVTSGANVLTF TGTGCCAGCAGCTTGACAGTAACCTCTGGGGCCAACGTCCTGACTTTC
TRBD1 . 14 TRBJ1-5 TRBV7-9 CASSQTGSGQPQHF TGTGCCAGCAGTCAGACAGGGTCTGGCCAGCCCCAGCATTTT
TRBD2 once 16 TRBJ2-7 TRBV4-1 CASSPQLAGDLHEQYF TGCGCCAGCAGCCCCCAGCTAGCGGGAGACCTCCACGAGCAGTACTTC
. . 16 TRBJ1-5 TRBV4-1 CASSQESPPGLEPQHF TGCGCCAGCAGCCAAGAATCGCCACCGGGTCTTGAGCCCCAGCATTTT
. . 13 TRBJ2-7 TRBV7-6 CASSLGGYSEQYF TGTGCCAGCAGCTTAGGCGGTTACTCCGAGCAGTACTTC
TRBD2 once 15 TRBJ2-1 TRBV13 CASGLRSGGGSEQFF TGTGCCAGCGGTCTCCGCTCCGGGGGGGGGAGTGAGCAGTTCTTC
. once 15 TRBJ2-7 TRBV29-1 CSVEAGELDPYEQYF TGCAGCGTTGAAGCTGGTGAACTAGACCCCTACGAGCAGTACTTC
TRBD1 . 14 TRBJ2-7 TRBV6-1 CASSMDRGPYEQYF TGTGCCAGCAGCATGGACAGGGGGCCCTACGAGCAGTACTTC
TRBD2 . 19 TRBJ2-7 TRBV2 CASSERTSGRALRSYEQYF TGTGCCAGCAGTGAACGGACTAGCGGGAGGGCCCTTCGCTCCTACGAGCAGTACTTC
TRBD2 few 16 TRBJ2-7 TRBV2 CASRESGASGLYEQYF TGTGCCAGCAGGGAAAGCGGGGCTAGCGGGCTGTACGAGCAGTACTTC
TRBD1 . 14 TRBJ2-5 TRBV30 CAWSGGQIQETQYF TGTGCCTGGAGTGGGGGACAGATACAAGAGACCCAGTACTTC
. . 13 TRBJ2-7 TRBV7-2 CASSLAELYEQYF TGTGCCAGCAGCTTAGCGGAGTTATACGAGCAGTACTTC
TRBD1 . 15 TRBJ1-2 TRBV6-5 CASSPEGQGNYGYTF TGTGCCAGCAGCCCCGAGGGACAGGGAAACTATGGCTACACCTTC
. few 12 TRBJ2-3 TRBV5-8 CASSLLENTQYF TGTGCCAGCAGCTTGCTCGAGAATACGCAGTATTTT
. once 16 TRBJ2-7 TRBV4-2 CASSQPKQASNYEQYF TGTGCCAGCAGCCAGCCCAAGCAAGCATCCAACTACGAGCAGTACTTC
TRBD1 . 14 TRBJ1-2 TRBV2 CASSVGQTNYGYTF TGTGCCAGCAGTGTGGGACAGACTAACTATGGCTACACCTTC
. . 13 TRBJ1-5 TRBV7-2 CASSLLGDQPQHF TGTGCCAGCAGCTTATTAGGGGATCAGCCCCAGCATTTT
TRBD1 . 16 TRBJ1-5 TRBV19 CASSYGVQQGNGPQHF TGTGCCAGTAGTTATGGGGTACAACAGGGGAATGGGCCCCAGCATTTT